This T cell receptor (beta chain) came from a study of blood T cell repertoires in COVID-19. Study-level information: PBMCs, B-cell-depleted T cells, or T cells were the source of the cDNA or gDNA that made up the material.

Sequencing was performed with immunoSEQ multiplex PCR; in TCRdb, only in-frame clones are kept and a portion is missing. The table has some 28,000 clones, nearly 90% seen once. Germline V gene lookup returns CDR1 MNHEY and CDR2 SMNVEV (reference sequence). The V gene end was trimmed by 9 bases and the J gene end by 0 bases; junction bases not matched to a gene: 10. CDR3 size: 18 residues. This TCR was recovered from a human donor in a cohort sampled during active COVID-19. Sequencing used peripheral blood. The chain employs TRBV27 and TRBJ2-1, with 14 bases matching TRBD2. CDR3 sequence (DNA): TGTGCCAGTTTATCCGGGACTAGCGGGGGAAGCTCCTACAATGAGCAGTTCTTC. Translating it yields CASLSGTSGGSSYNEQFF.